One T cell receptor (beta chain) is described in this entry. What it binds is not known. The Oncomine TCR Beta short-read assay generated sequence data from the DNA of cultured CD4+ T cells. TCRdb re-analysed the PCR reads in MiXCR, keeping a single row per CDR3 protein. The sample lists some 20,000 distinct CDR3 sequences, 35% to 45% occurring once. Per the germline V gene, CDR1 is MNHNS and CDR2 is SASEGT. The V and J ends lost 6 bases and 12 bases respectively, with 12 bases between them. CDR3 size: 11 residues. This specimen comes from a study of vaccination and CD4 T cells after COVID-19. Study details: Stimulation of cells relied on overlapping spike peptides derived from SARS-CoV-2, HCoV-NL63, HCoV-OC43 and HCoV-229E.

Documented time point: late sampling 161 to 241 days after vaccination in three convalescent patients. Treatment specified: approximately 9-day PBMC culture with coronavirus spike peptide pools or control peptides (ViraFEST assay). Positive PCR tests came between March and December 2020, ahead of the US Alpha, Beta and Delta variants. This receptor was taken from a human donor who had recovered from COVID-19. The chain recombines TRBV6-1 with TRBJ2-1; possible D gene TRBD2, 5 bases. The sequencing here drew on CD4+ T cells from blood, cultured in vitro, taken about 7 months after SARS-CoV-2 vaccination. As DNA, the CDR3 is TGTGCCAGCAGGCACCTAGCTGTGCAGTTCTTC. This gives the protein CASRHLAVQFF.